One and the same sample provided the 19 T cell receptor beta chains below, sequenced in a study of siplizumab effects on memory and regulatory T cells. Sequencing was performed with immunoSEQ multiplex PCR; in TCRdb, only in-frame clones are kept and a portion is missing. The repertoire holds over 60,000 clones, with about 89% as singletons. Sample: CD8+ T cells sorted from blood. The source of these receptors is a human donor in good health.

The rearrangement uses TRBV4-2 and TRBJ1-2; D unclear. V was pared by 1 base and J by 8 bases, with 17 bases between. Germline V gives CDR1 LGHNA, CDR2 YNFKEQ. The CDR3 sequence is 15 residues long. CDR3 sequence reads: CASSQAFGRDLGYTF. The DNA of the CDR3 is TGTGCCAGCAGCCAAGCATTCGGCCGGGATTTGGGCTACACCTTC.

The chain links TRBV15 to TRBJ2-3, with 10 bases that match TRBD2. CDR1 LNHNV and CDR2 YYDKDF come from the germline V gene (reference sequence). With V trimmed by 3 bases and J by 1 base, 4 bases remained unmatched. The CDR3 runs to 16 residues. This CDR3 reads CATSRTSGLGTDTQYF. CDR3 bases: TGTGCCACCAGCAGGACTAGCGGGCTTGGCACAGATACGCAGTATTTT.

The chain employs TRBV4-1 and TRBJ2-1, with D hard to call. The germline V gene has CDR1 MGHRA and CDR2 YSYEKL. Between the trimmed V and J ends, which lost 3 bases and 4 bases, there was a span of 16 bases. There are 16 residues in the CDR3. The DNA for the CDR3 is TGCGCCAGCAGCCACGCAGTCGGGCGGAAATACAATGAGCAGTTCTTC. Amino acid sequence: CASSHAVGRKYNEQFF.

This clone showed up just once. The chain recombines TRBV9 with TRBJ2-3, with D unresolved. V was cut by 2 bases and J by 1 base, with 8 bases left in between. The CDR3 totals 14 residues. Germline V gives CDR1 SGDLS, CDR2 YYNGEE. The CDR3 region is CASSVGFGTDTQYF. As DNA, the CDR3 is TGTGCCAGCAGCGTTGGGTTCGGCACAGATACGCAGTATTTT.

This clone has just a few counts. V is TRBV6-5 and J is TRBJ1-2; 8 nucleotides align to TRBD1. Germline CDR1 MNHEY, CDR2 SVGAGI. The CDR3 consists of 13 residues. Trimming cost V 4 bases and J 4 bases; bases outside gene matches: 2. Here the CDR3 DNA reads TGTGCCAGCAGTTTGGACAGGGTCTATGGCTACACCTTC. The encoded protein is CASSLDRVYGYTF.

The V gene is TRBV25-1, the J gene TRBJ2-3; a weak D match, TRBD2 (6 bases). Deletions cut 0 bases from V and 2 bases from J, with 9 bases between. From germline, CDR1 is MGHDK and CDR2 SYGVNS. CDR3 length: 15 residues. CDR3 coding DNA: TGTGCCAGCAGTGAATATAGCGGAGCCACAGATACGCAGTATTTT. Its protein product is CASSEYSGATDTQYF.

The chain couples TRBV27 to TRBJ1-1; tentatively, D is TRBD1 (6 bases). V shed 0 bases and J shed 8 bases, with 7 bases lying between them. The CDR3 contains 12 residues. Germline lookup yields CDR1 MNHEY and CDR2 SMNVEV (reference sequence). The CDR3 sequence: CASSLSGQEAFF. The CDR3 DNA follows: TGTGCCAGCAGTTTATCCGGACAGGAAGCTTTCTTT.

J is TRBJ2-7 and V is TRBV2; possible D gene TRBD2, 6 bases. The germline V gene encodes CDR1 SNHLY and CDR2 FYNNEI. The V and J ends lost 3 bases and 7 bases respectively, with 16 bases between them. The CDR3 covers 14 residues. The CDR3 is CASSDRAPGREQYF. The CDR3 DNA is TGTGCCAGCAGTGACCGGGCCCCGGGGAGGGAGCAGTACTTC.

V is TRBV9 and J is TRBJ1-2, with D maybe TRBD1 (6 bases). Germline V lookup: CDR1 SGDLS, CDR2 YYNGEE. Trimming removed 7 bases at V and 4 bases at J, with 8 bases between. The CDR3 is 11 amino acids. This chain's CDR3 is CASGGLYGYTF. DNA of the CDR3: TGTGCCAGCGGGGGCCTCTATGGCTACACCTTC.

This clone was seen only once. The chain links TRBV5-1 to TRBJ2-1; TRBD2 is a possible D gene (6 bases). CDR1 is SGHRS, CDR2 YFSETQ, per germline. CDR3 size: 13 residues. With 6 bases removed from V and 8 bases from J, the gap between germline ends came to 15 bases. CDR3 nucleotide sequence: TGCGCCAGCATGGGGAGGAACAGCGATGAGCAGTTCTTC. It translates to CASMGRNSDEQFF.

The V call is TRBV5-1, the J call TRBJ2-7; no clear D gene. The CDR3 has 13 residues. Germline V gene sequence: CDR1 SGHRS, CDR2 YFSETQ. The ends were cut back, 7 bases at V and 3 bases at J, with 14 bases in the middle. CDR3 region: CASRSGNFYEQYF. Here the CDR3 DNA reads TGCGCCAGCCGCTCCGGCAACTTCTACGAGCAGTACTTC.

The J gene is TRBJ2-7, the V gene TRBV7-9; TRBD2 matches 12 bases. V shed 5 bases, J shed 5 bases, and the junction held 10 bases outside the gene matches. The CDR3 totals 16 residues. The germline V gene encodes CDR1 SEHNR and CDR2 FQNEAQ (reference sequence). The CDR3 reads CASSPPLAGGRDEQYF. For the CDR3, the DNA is TGTGCCAGCAGCCCCCCACTAGCGGGGGGCCGTGACGAGCAGTACTTC. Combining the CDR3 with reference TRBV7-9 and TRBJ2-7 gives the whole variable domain DTGVSQNPRHKITKRGQNVTFRCDPISEHNRLYWYRQTLGQGPEFLTYFQNEAQLEKSRLLSDRFSAERPKGSFSTLEIQRTEQGDSAMYLCASSPPLAGGRDEQYFGPGTRLTVT.

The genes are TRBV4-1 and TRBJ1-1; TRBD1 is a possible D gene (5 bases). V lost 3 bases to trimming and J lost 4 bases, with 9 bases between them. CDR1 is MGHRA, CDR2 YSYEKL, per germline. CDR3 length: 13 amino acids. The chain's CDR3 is CASSHEGSTEAFF. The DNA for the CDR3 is TGCGCCAGCAGCCACGAGGGGTCCACTGAAGCTTTCTTT.

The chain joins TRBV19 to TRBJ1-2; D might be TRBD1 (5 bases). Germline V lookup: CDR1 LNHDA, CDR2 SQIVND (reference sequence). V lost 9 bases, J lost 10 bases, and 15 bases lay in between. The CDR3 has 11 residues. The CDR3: CASRVEVAYTF. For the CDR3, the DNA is TGTGCCAGCAGGGTCGAGGTTGCCTACACCTTC.

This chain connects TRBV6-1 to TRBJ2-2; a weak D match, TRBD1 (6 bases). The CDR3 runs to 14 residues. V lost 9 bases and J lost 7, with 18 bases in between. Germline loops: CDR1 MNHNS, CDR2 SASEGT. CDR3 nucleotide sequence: TGTGCCAGTGGGGGCCTTACCAGGAACGGGGAGCTGTTTTTT. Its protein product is CASGGLTRNGELFF.

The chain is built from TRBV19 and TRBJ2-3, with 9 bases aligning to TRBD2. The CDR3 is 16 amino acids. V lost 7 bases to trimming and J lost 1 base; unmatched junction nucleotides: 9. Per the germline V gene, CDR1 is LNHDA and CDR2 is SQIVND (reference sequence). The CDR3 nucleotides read TGTGCCAGTACTCAGCGGGAGCGGGGGGGCACAGATACGCAGTATTTT. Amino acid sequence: CASTQRERGGTDTQYF. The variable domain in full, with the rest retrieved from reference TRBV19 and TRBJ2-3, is DGGITQSPKYLFRKEGQNVTLSCEQNLNHDAMYWYRQDPGQGLRLIYYSQIVNDFQKGDIAEGYSVSREKKESFPLTVTSAQKNPTAFYLCASTQRERGGTDTQYFGPGTRLTVL.

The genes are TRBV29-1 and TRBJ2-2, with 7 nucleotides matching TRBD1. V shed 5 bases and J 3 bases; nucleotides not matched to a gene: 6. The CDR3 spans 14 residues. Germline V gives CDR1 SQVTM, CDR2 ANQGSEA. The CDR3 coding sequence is TGCAGCGTTTGGCGGCAGGGGGACACCGGGGAGCTGTTTTTT. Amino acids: CSVWRQGDTGELFF.

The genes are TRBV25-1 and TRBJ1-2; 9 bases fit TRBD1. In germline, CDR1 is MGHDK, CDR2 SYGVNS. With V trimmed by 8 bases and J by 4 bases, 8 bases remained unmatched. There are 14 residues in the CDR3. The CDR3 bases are TGTGCCAGCTCATGGACAGGGGATGGCTATGGCTACACCTTC. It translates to CASSWTGDGYGYTF.

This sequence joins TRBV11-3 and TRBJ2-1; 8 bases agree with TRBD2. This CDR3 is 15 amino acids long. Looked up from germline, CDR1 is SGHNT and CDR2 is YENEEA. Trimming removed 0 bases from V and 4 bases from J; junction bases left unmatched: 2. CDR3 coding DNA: TGTGCCAGCAGCTTAGATCCTAGCGGGTACAATGAGCAGTTCTTC. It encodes CASSLDPSGYNEQFF.